Reported below is one TCR beta chain. Its target is unknown. Losses at the gene ends were 5 bases for V and 5 bases for J; bases not matched to a gene: 8. CDR3 length equals 15 residues. One entry per CDR3 protein, called by TCRdb with MiXCR from the 5' RACE reads. The table shows some 1,700,000 distinct CDR3 sequences, with less than 35% occurring only once. This sample is part of a study of identical twins. Findings and caveats of the study: For out-of-frame beta sequences, excess twin sharing was weaker. Abundant beta clonotypes from cord blood had fewer insertions, unlike memory repertoires, which showed none.

The sequence was collected from a newborn girl in good health. The material sequenced was cord blood. The chain carries TRBV12-3 or TRBV12-4 and TRBJ1-1, with TRBD1 matching 10 bases. CDR3 protein: CASSHRGQGVTEAFF. DNA for the CDR3: TGTGCCAGCAGTCACCGAGGACAGGGGGTAACTGAAGCTTTCTTT.